A single sample gave rise to the 32 T cell receptor beta chains below, sequenced in a study of blood T cell repertoires in COVID-19. Assay used: immunoSEQ multiplex PCR; TCRdb lists only in-frame clones, some missing. The sample shows around 160,000 clones, approximately 85% of them seen only once. Sequenced sample: peripheral blood. The source is a woman aged 60-75 years with COVID-19, enrolled during active disease.

This rearrangement joins TRBV20-1 to TRBJ1-2; TRBD1 matches at 9 bases. The V segment lost 3 bases and the J segment 0 bases; nucleotides outside the gene matches: 20. CDR1 DFQATT and CDR2 SNEGSKA come from the germline V gene (reference sequence). CDR3 length: 20 amino acids. CDR3 coding DNA: TGCAGTGCTAGTGGGACGCCGGGACAGGGAAGCAATCTACCTAACTATGGCTACACCTTC. Translation gives CSASGTPGQGSNLPNYGYTF.

The V and J genes are TRBV19 and TRBJ1-2; D call uncertain. CDR3 length: 15 amino acids. CDR1 is LNHDA, CDR2 SQIVND, per germline (reference sequence). The germline V and J ends were trimmed by 4 bases and 1 base, with 13 bases remaining between them. The CDR3 sequence is CASSTDSTVNYGYTF. In DNA, the CDR3 is TGTGCCAGTAGTACGGATTCGACTGTTAACTATGGCTACACCTTC.

The chain combines TRBV6-5 with TRBJ1-2; D is perhaps TRBD1 (5 bases). The germline gives CDR1 MNHEY, CDR2 SVGAGI. This CDR3 region has 14 residues. V was trimmed by 4 bases and J by 5 bases, leaving 14 bases between them. The DNA of the CDR3 is TGTGCCAGCAGTTCGAACTCAGGGAGGTATGGCTACACCTTC. Protein sequence: CASSSNSGRYGYTF.

This chain uses TRBV9 with TRBJ2-7; possibly TRBD1 for D (5 bases). This CDR3 spans 14 amino acids. Germline CDR1 is SGDLS and CDR2 is YYNGEE. V shed 0 bases and J shed 3 bases, with 10 bases lying between them. CDR3 loop: CASSVDAGNYEQYF. The CDR3, as DNA: TGTGCCAGCAGCGTAGACGCAGGGAACTACGAGCAGTACTTC.

The chain employs TRBV28 and TRBJ1-5; D is unresolved. Germline-derived CDR1 and CDR2 are MDHEN and SYDVKM. Trimming shortened V by 3 bases and J by 4 bases, and 13 bases separated the two germline ends. The CDR3 contains 15 residues. The CDR3: CASSLIRGSNQPQHF. The CDR3, as DNA: TGTGCCAGCAGTTTGATCCGGGGATCGAATCAGCCCCAGCATTTT.

This chain links TRBV4-1 with TRBJ1-5, with 10 nucleotides matching TRBD1. Germline lookup yields CDR1 MGHRA and CDR2 YSYEKL. The CDR3 has 14 residues. V lost 1 base to trimming and J lost 6 bases; unmatched junction nucleotides: 0. The CDR3 DNA reads as TGCGCCAGCAGCCAAGGGACAGGGGGTCAGCCCCAGCATTTT. Translated, it gives CASSQGTGGQPQHF.

V gene TRBV7-9 combines with J gene TRBJ1-3, with a weak D call TRBD1 (5 bases). The germline V gene encodes CDR1 SEHNR and CDR2 FQNEAQ (reference sequence). The V end lost 3 bases, the J end lost 2 bases, and 8 bases lay between the germline ends. The CDR3 is 14 residues long. The CDR3 reads CASSFREAGNTIYF. The CDR3 DNA reads as TGTGCCAGCAGCTTCAGGGAGGCTGGAAACACCATATATTTT.

The chain couples TRBV21-1 to TRBJ1-4. TRBV21-1 is designated a pseudogene. The CDR3 totals 13 residues. The CDR3 sequence is CASPREGLWKLFF. DNA for the CDR3: TGTGCCAGCCCTAGGGAGGGGTTGTGGAAACTGTTTTTT.

V is TRBV6-6 and J is TRBJ2-1, with TRBD2 identical over 10 bases. The junction had 14 bases not matched to a gene; V was cut back by 8 bases and J by 7 bases. Germline loops: CDR1 MNHNY, CDR2 SVGAGI (reference sequence). The CDR3 runs 16 residues. CDR3 coding DNA: TGTGCCAGCCTTCTCGGGGGGCTAGCGGGGGCAAATGAGCAGTTCTTC. Its protein is CASLLGGLAGANEQFF.

V gene TRBV5-4 combines with J gene TRBJ1-3; 7 positions agree with TRBD1. Germline-derived CDR1 and CDR2 are SGHNT and YYREEE (reference sequence). CDR3 length: 17 amino acids. J was trimmed by 6 bases and V by 4 bases; bases with no gene match: 16. In DNA form, the CDR3 reads TGTGCCAGCAGCGCCGGACAGGCTTTACCCCAGGCAAACACCATATATTTT. Translated, it gives CASSAGQALPQANTIYF.

The chain is built from TRBV7-9 and TRBJ2-2; possibly TRBD2 for D (5 bases). The CDR3 totals 18 residues. Looked up from germline, CDR1 is SEHNR and CDR2 is FQNEAQ (reference sequence). The germline V and J ends were trimmed by 5 bases and 3 bases, with 22 bases remaining between them. Here the CDR3 reads CASSLAAVTGWDTGELFF. The CDR3 nucleotides are TGTGCCAGCAGCCTCGCCGCGGTGACGGGGTGGGACACCGGGGAGCTGTTTTTT.

The chain uses TRBV9 and TRBJ2-3, with 10 positions matching TRBD2. This CDR3 is built from 15 residues. Unmatched junction bases numbered 1, after V lost 3 bases and J lost 0 bases. The germline gives CDR1 SGDLS, CDR2 YYNGEE. CDR3 sequence: CASSGSGGSTDTQYF. Here the CDR3 DNA reads TGTGCCAGCAGCGGTAGCGGGGGGAGCACAGATACGCAGTATTTT. The variable domain in full, completed from reference TRBV9 and TRBJ2-3, reads DSGVTQTPKHLITATGQRVTLRCSPRSGDLSVYWYQQSLDQGLQFLIQYYNGEERAKGNILERFSAQQFPDLHSELNLSSLELGDSALYFCASSGSGGSTDTQYFGPGTRLTVL.

The chain is built from TRBV4-2 and TRBJ1-1; D perhaps matches TRBD1 (6 bases). CDR1 is LGHNA and CDR2 is YNFKEQ in the germline V gene. Trimming took off 5 bases at V and 0 bases at J, with 13 bases between the two ends. The CDR3 totals 15 residues. For the CDR3, the DNA is TGTGCCAGCAGCGCAGGGGCGGCAGTGAACACTGAAGCTTTCTTT. Translating it yields CASSAGAAVNTEAFF.

This chain connects TRBV2 to TRBJ2-7, with a tentative D call TRBD1 (5 bases). The CDR3 has 10 residues. Germline-derived CDR1 and CDR2 are SNHLY and FYNNEI. The germline V and J ends were trimmed by 6 bases and 6 bases, with 6 bases remaining between them. The chain's CDR3 is CASRGLEQYF. CDR3 bases: TGTGCCAGCAGGGGGCTCGAGCAGTACTTC.

This chain links TRBV5-5 with TRBJ2-2, with unresolved D. The V end lost 0 bases, the J end lost 1 base, and 7 bases lay between the germline ends. The CDR3 has 15 amino acids. Germline CDR1 and CDR2: SGHKS and YYEKEE (reference sequence). CDR3 sequence (DNA): TGTGCCAGCAGCTTGGCTCGGAGGAACACCGGGGAGCTGTTTTTT. It codes for CASSLARRNTGELFF.

The CDR3 is CASTTTSEGQETQYF. CDR3 DNA: TGTGCCAGCACCACGACTAGTGAGGGCCAAGAGACCCAGTACTTC. The rearrangement uses TRBV6-5 and TRBJ2-5; perhaps TRBD2 as D (6 bases). This CDR3 spans 15 amino acids. CDR1 is MNHEY and CDR2 is SVGAGI in the germline V gene. V was pared by 7 bases and J by 1 base, with 16 bases between.

The chain is built from TRBV6-2 or TRBV6-3 and TRBJ1-1; 10 bases match TRBD1. Trimming at V came to 2 bases and at J to 2 bases, leaving 8 bases not matched to a gene. The CDR3 has 17 residues. CDR1 and CDR2 from the germline V gene are MNHEY and SVGEGT. The CDR3 reads CASSYPTGGLLNTEAFF. CDR3 nucleotides: TGTGCCAGCAGTTACCCGACAGGGGGCCTTTTAAACACTGAAGCTTTCTTT.

This clone was seen a single time. The chain recombines TRBV30 with TRBJ1-1; TRBD1 might be the D (5 bases). V dropped 1 base and J dropped 1 base, with 13 bases sitting between them. Per the germline V gene, CDR1 is GTSNPN and CDR2 is SVGIG (reference sequence). CDR3 length: 15 amino acids. The CDR3 spells CAWSGLFGGNTEAFF. Written as DNA, the CDR3 is TGTGCCTGGAGTGGTCTTTTCGGGGGGAACACTGAAGCTTTCTTT.

Here the CDR3 reads CSVGWTASNQPQHF. The CDR3 nucleotides read TGCAGCGTCGGCTGGACAGCTAGCAATCAGCCCCAGCATTTT. The V and J genes are TRBV29-1 and TRBJ1-5; tentative D call: TRBD1 (6 bases). V gave up 6 bases and J gave up 0 bases, with 12 bases separating them. Germline values: CDR1 SQVTM, CDR2 ANQGSEA. The CDR3 extends over 14 amino acids.

The chain carries TRBV28 and TRBJ2-3, with 15 bases identical to TRBD2. J gave up 0 bases and V 3 bases, and 7 bases lay outside the gene matches. Germline assignment: CDR1 MDHEN and CDR2 SYDVKM. The CDR3 sequence is 19 residues long. The CDR3 is CASSLAGLAGGLSTDTQYF. CDR3 nucleotides: TGTGCCAGCAGTTTGGCCGGACTAGCGGGGGGGCTTAGCACAGATACGCAGTATTTT.

The chain has TRBV25-1 and TRBJ2-7; 7 bases align to TRBD1. The CDR3 is 14 amino acids. Germline trimming cut 10 bases from V and 2 bases from J; bases unmatched to any gene: 11. Per germline, CDR1 MGHDK and CDR2 SYGVNS. The CDR3 loop reads CATAEAGGTYEQYF. The DNA of the CDR3 is TGTGCCACAGCGGAGGCAGGGGGTACCTACGAGCAGTACTTC.

CDR3 in DNA: TGTGCCAGCTCACCACAGGACAGGAACACTGAAGCTTTCTTT. It is translated as CASSPQDRNTEAFF. The gene calls are TRBV18 and TRBJ1-1; possibly TRBD1 for D (6 bases). The CDR3 contains 14 residues. V was pared by 1 base and J by 1 base, with 7 bases between. CDR1 and CDR2 (germline): KGHSH, LQKENI.

The J gene is TRBJ1-1, the V gene TRBV7-2; D unresolved. The CDR3 has 13 amino acids. V lost 4 bases and J 0 bases, leaving 6 bases between the germline ends. Germline CDR1 is SGHTA and CDR2 is FQGNSA. CDR3 sequence: CASSSFLNTEAFF. The CDR3 DNA sequence: TGTGCCAGCAGCTCTTTTCTGAACACTGAAGCTTTCTTT.

The chain carries TRBV23-1 and TRBJ1-1; 9 bases match TRBD1. TRBV23-1 is given ORF status, its function remaining uncertain. The ends lost 7 bases at V and 6 bases at J; junction bases unmatched: 9. The CDR3 covers 14 residues. CDR3 in amino acids: CASILTGGGAEAFF. As DNA, the CDR3 is TGCGCCAGCATCCTTACAGGGGGCGGGGCTGAAGCTTTCTTT.

This chain joins TRBV6-5 and TRBJ1-1, with TRBD1 identical over 7 bases. This CDR3 is built from 14 residues. With 6 bases clipped from V and 1 base from J, the junction kept 5 bases outside the gene matches. Per the germline V gene, CDR1 is MNHEY and CDR2 is SVGAGI. The CDR3 is CASRWDRENTEAFF. CDR3 in DNA: TGTGCCAGCAGATGGGACAGAGAGAACACTGAAGCTTTCTTT.

CDR3 sequence reads: CASSLQTEKAFF. CDR3 sequence (DNA): TGTGCCAGCAGCTTGCAAACAGAGAAAGCTTTCTTT. The V and J genes are TRBV5-5 and TRBJ1-1, with D hard to call. With 1 base removed from V and 9 bases from J, the gap between germline ends came to 10 bases. The length of the CDR3 is 12 residues. CDR1 and CDR2 from the germline V gene are SGHKS and YYEKEE (reference sequence). Looking up the rest from reference TRBV5-5 and TRBJ1-1 gives the full variable domain: DAGVTQSPTHLIKTRGQQVTLRCSPISGHKSVSWYQQVLGQGPQFIFQYYEKEERGRGNFPDRFSARQFPNYSSELNVNALLLGDSALYLCASSLQTEKAFFGQGTRLTVV.

The chain is built from TRBV14 and TRBJ2-2; 8 bases match TRBD1. Germline V gene lookup returns CDR1 SGHDN and CDR2 FVKESK. V lost 2 bases to trimming and J lost 4 bases; unmatched junction nucleotides: 3. The CDR3 totals 15 residues. CDR3 protein: CASSQQGARTGELFF. As DNA, the CDR3 is TGTGCCAGCAGCCAACAGGGGGCGCGCACCGGGGAGCTGTTTTTT.

The chain links TRBV14 to TRBJ2-2; the D is unclear. Per the germline V gene, CDR1 is SGHDN and CDR2 is FVKESK. The CDR3 sequence is 16 residues long. Trimming pared 4 bases from V and 0 bases from J, leaving 12 bases between. This CDR3 reads CASSPPHSSNTGELFF. DNA for the CDR3: TGTGCCAGCAGCCCGCCGCACTCTTCGAACACCGGGGAGCTGTTTTTT.

The genes are TRBV5-1 and TRBJ1-1, with 10 positions matching TRBD1. Trimming at V came to 4 bases and at J to 1 base, leaving 1 base not matched to a gene. Looked up from germline, CDR1 is SGHRS and CDR2 is YFSETQ. This CDR3 is 14 amino acids long. The CDR3 DNA is TGCGCCAGCAGCAGGACAGGGGGGAACACTGAAGCTTTCTTT. This gives the protein CASSRTGGNTEAFF. The variable domain in full, completed from reference TRBV5-1 and TRBJ1-1, reads KAGVTQTPRYLIKTRGQQVTLSCSPISGHRSVSWYQQTPGQGLQFLFEYFSETQRNKGNFPGRFSGRQFSNSRSEMNVSTLELGDSALYLCASSRTGGNTEAFFGQGTRLTVV.

This clone was counted once. CDR3 in amino acids: CASSFDSPPYNEQFF. Written as DNA, the CDR3 is TGTGCCAGCAGCTTCGACAGTCCGCCCTACAATGAGCAGTTCTTC. The chain recombines TRBV13 with TRBJ2-1, with D possibly TRBD1 on 5 matching bases. Germline V gene lookup returns CDR1 PRHDT and CDR2 FYEKMQ (reference sequence). V shed 3 bases and J shed 2 bases, with 11 bases lying between them. This CDR3 region has 15 residues.

This chain joins TRBV5-1 and TRBJ2-3; 9 positions agree with TRBD1. CDR1 SGHRS and CDR2 YFSETQ come from the germline V gene. This CDR3 is built from 15 residues. The V segment lost 4 bases and the J segment 6 bases; nucleotides outside the gene matches: 9. The CDR3 DNA follows: TGCGCCAGCAGCGCGGGACAGGGTTTCTCGGATACGCAGTATTTT. Translation: CASSAGQGFSDTQYF.

J is TRBJ1-2 and V is TRBV11-2; 7 bases fit TRBD1. CDR3 size: 11 residues. Germline V gene lookup returns CDR1 SGHAT and CDR2 FQNNGV. After removal of 3 bases from V and 8 bases from J, the junction contained 0 bases not matched to a gene. This chain's CDR3 is CASSLDRGYTF. The CDR3 coding sequence is TGTGCCAGCAGCTTGGACAGGGGCTACACCTTC.